This T cell receptor (beta chain) comes out of a study of blood T cell repertoires in COVID-19. In germline, CDR1 is SEHNR, CDR2 FQNEAQ (reference sequence). CDR3 length equals 15 residues. With V trimmed by 3 bases and J by 3 bases, 3 bases remained unmatched. Measured with immunoSEQ multiplex PCR; TCRdb has only the in-frame clones, and not every one. The data contain about 260,000 clones, 86% of them singletons. The V call is TRBV7-9, the J call TRBJ2-3, with 10 bases aligning to TRBD1. The sample was peripheral blood. This sequence originates from a man between 18 and 35 years old with active or convalescent COVID-19. The CDR3 DNA reads as TGTGCCAGCAGCTTCGGGACAGGGGTTACAGATACGCAGTATTTT. Its protein is CASSFGTGVTDTQYF.